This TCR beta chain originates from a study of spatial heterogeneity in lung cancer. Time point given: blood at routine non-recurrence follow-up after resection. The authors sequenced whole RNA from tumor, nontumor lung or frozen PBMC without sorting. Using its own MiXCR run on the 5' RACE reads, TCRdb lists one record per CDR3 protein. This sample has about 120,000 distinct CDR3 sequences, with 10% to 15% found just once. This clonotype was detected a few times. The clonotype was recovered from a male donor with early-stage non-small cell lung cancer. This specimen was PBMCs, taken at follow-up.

CDR3 DNA sequence: TGTGCCAGCAGCTCTTTTCGAACCCCAGTCTACGAGCAGTACTTC. This encodes CASSSFRTPVYEQYF. The chain joins TRBV7-8 to TRBJ2-7, with D unresolved. Germline V gives CDR1 SGHVS, CDR2 FQNEAQ. The CDR3 is made up of 15 amino acids. V was trimmed by 4 bases and J by 3 bases, leaving 16 bases between them.